These T cell receptor beta chains were read from a single sample in a study of T cell responses to AZD1222 COVID-19 vaccine. Profiled with immunoSEQ multiplex PCR; TCRdb holds only in-frame clones, not every one. Of 75,000 to 85,000 clones in the sample, approximately 88% were seen once. The source material was peripheral blood, sampled 28 days after the second AZD1222 dose. The receptors were sampled from an adult who received the AZD1222 COVID-19 vaccine. The CDR3 runs from the conserved cysteine through the conserved F or W. The D gene is left open where the match is weak. Some rows mark clone size as missing; the rest say once, few, many or name a class of expanded clone.

NA,NA,TRBJ1-1,TRBV28,TGTGCCAGCTATCGCGGTCGGACTGAAGCTTTCTTT,CASYRGRTEAFF
NA,TRBD1,TRBJ1-2,TRBV7-3,TGTGCCAGCAGCTTTTTACAGGGGGATGGCTACACCTTC,CASSFLQGDGYTF
NA,TRBD1,TRBJ1-5,TRBV29-1,TGCAGCGTTGCTACCGGGACAGGGTATCAGCCCCAGCATTTT,CSVATGTGYQPQHF
few,TRBD1,TRBJ1-5,TRBV10-1,TGCGCCAGCAGTGAGTCAACAGGGGGCCGTGATGGCAATCAGCCCCAGCATTTT,CASSESTGGRDGNQPQHF
NA,NA,TRBJ2-7,TRBV6-5,TGTGCCAGCAGGTCTACAGGGTCGGGGACCTACGAGCAGTACTTC,CASRSTGSGTYEQYF
few,NA,TRBJ2-7,TRBV12-3/TRBV12-4,TGTGCCAGCAGACTCTCGACAGCCGAGCAGTACTTC,CASRLSTAEQYF
NA,NA,TRBJ1-2,TRBV23-1,TGCGCCAGCAGTCAACACCCCGGGACATACTTTTATACCTTC,CASSQHPGTYFYTF
NA,NA,TRBJ2-7,TRBV5-1,TGCGCCAGCAGCTCCGGGTGGGGCCTCGAGCAGTACTTC,CASSSGWGLEQYF
NA,NA,TRBJ1-4,TRBV14,TGTGCCAGCAGTAAACGGCCCCTCGGAACCCCCAATGAAAAACTGTTTTTT,CASSKRPLGTPNEKLFF
NA,TRBD1,TRBJ1-2,TRBV6-2/TRBV6-3,TGTGCCAGCAGCCCCCGGGACAGAGTATATGGCTACACCTTC,CASSPRDRVYGYTF
NA,NA,TRBJ2-3,TRBV4-1,TGCGCCAGCAGCCAAGGCCAGGGCTCCCCAGATACGCAGTATTTT,CASSQGQGSPDTQYF
NA,NA,TRBJ2-7,TRBV18,TGTGCCAGCTCACCTAGAACAATGGCCGAGCAGTACTTC,CASSPRTMAEQYF
few,NA,TRBJ1-5,TRBV15,TGTGCCACCAGCAGAGGAGAGGGGAGGATCGATCAGCCCCAGCATTTT,CATSRGEGRIDQPQHF
NA,NA,TRBJ1-2,TRBV12-3/TRBV12-4,TGTGCCAGCAGTTTATCAGTAGGGGGCTACACCTTC,CASSLSVGGYTF
NA,NA,TRBJ1-5,TRBV5-1,TGCGCCAGCAGCTTGGATGGGGGATCTCAGCCCCAGCATTTT,CASSLDGGSQPQHF
NA,TRBD1,TRBJ2-2,TRBV6-4,TGTGCCAGCAGAGACAGGGGGTCGGGGAACACCGGGGAGCTGTTTTTT,CASRDRGSGNTGELFF
NA,NA,TRBJ2-1,TRBV6-2/TRBV6-3,TGTGCCAGCAGTTTTAATGCCAAACAGGGGGGGAATGAGCAGTTCTTC,CASSFNAKQGGNEQFF
NA,NA,TRBJ1-5,TRBV15,TGTGCCACTGGGCGAGGGGACAATCAGCCCCAGCATTTT,CATGRGDNQPQHF
NA,TRBD1,TRBJ1-6,TRBV11-2,TGTGCCAGCAGCTTAGAGACAGGGGAGTCACCCCTCCACTTT,CASSLETGESPLHF
NA,NA,TRBJ1-6,TRBV9,TGTGCCAGCAGCGTAGCGACAACAGGGTCCTATTCACCCCTCCACTTT,CASSVATTGSYSPLHF
NA,TRBD1,TRBJ2-1,TRBV11-2,TGTGCCAGCAGCTTACAACAGGGGGTTCAGTTCTTC,CASSLQQGVQFF
NA,NA,TRBJ1-5,TRBV2,TGTGCCAGCAGCGTTGCAGGGAATCAGCCCCAGCATTTT,CASSVAGNQPQHF
NA,NA,TRBJ1-4,TRBV29-1,TGCAGCGCCTCGCCGGTCCAGGGGAATGAAAAACTGTTTTTT,CSASPVQGNEKLFF
NA,NA,TRBJ1-1,TRBV5-1,TGCGCCAGCAGCTTGAATTCCAACACTGAAGCTTTCTTT,CASSLNSNTEAFF